This record covers a single T cell receptor (beta chain). This specimen belongs to a study of blood T cell repertoires in COVID-19. Study summary: The analysed material was cDNA or gDNA that came from T cells, B-cell-depleted T cells, or PBMCs.

Profiled with immunoSEQ multiplex PCR; TCRdb holds only in-frame clones, not every one. Of about 200,000 clones listed, roughly four fifths are singletons. Enrolment of Seattle patients took place during active infection, and they were followed longitudinally. Germline CDR1 and CDR2: SGDLS and YYNGEE. The CDR3 is 14 amino acids. The germline V and J ends were trimmed by 0 bases and 2 bases, with 9 bases remaining between them. The sequence came from a woman older than 75 with COVID-19, enrolled during active disease. The sample was peripheral blood. The J gene is TRBJ2-7, the V gene TRBV9, with D unclear. Here the CDR3 DNA reads TGTGCCAGCAGCGTAGAGCCAGGTACCTACGAGCAGTACTTC. This codes for CASSVEPGTYEQYF.